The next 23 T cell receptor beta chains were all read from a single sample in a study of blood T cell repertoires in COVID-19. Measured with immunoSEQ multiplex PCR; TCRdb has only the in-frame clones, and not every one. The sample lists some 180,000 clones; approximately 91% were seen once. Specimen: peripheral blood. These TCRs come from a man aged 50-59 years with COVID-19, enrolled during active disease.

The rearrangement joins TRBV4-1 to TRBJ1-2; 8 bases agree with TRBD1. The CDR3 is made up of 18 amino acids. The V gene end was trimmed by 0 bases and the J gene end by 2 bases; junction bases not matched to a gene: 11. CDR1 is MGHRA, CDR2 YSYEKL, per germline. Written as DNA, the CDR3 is TGCGCCAGCAGCCAAGACCCGGACAGGGCCCTATTGAACTATGGCTACACCTTC. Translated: CASSQDPDRALLNYGYTF.

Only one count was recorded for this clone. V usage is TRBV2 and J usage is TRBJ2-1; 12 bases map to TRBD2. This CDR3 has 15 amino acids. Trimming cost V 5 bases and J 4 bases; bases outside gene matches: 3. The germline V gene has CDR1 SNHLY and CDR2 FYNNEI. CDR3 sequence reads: CASSKLAGGYNEQFF. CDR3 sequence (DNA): TGTGCCAGCAGTAAACTAGCGGGGGGTTACAATGAGCAGTTCTTC.

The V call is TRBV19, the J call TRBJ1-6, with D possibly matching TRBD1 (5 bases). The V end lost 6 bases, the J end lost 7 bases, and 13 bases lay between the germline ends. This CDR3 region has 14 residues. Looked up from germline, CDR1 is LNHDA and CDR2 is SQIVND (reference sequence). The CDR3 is CASSNNRGNSPLHF. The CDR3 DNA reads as TGTGCCAGTAGCAATAATCGGGGGAATTCACCCCTCCACTTT.

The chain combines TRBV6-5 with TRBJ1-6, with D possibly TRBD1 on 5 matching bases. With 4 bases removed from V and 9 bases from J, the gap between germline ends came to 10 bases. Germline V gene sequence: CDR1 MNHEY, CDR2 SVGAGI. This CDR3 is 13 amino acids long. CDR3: CASSWGGSSPLHF. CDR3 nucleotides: TGTGCCAGCAGTTGGGGGGGAAGTTCACCCCTCCACTTT.

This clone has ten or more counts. The CDR3: CASSANDAGGQNTGELFF. Here the CDR3 DNA reads TGTGCCAGCAGTGCGAATGACGCGGGGGGGCAGAACACCGGGGAGCTGTTTTTT. The chain is built from TRBV6-4 and TRBJ2-2; 9 bases line up with TRBD2. Losses at the gene ends were 4 bases for V and 1 base for J; bases not matched to a gene: 10. Germline CDR1 and CDR2: MRHNA and SNTAGT. The CDR3 contains 18 residues.

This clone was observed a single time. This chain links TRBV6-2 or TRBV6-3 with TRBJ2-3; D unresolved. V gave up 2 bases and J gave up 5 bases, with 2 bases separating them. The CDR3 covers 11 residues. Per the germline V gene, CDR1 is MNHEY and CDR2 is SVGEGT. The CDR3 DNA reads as TGTGCCAGCAGTTACCTAGATACGCAGTATTTT. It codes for CASSYLDTQYF.

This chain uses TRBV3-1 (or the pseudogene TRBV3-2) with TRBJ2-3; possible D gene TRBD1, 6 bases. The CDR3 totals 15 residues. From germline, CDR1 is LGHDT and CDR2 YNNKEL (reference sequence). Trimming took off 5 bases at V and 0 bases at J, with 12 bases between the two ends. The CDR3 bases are TGTGCCAGCAGCAAAGGGACACCTAGCACAGATACGCAGTATTTT. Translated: CASSKGTPSTDTQYF.

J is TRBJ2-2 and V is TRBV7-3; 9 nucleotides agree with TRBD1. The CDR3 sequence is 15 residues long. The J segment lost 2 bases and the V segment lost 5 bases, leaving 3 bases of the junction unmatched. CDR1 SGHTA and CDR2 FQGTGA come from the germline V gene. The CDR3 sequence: CASSMGQGNTGELFF. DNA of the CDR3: TGTGCCAGCAGCATGGGACAGGGTAACACCGGGGAGCTGTTTTTT.

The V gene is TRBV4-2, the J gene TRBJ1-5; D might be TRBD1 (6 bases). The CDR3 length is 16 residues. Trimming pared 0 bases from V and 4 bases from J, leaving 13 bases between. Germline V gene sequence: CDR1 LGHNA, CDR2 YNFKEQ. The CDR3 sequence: CASSQEVTGGNQPQHF. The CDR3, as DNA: TGTGCCAGCAGCCAAGAGGTGACAGGAGGTAATCAGCCCCAGCATTTT.

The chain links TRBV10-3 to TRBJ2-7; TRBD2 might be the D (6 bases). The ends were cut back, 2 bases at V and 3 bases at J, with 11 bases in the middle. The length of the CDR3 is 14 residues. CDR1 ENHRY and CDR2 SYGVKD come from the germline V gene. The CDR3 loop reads CAISEGLASYEQYF. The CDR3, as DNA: TGTGCCATCAGTGAGGGTCTAGCGAGCTACGAGCAGTACTTC.

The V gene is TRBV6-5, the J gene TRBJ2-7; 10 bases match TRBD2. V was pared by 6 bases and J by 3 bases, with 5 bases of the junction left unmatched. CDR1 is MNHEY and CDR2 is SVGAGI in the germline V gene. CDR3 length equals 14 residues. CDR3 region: CASRTASGSYEQYF. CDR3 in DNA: TGTGCCAGCAGGACGGCTAGCGGGAGCTACGAGCAGTACTTC.

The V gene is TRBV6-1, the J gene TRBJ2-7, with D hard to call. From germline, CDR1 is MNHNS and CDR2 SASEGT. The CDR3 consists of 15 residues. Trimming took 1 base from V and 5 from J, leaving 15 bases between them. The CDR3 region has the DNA TGTGCCAGCAGTGAAGGGCGCGCAGGTTCTCACGAGCAGTACTTC. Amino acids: CASSEGRAGSHEQYF.

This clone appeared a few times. CDR3 DNA: TGTGCCAGCAGCCATTCGGGATCGACAGGGTATAATTCACCCCTCCACTTT. It codes for CASSHSGSTGYNSPLHF. V and J are TRBV3-1 (or the pseudogene TRBV3-2) and TRBJ1-6; 7 nucleotides line up with TRBD1. Trimming at V came to 3 bases and at J to 4 bases, leaving 9 bases not matched to a gene. The germline CDR1 and CDR2 sequences are LGHDT and YNNKEL (reference sequence). This CDR3 has 17 amino acids.

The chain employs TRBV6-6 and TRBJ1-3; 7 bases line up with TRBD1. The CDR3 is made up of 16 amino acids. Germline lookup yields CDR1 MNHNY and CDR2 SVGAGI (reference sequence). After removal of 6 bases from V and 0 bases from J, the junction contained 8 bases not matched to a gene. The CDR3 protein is CASSAGTVTSGNTIYF. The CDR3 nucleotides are TGTGCCAGCAGCGCCGGGACAGTTACCTCTGGAAACACCATATATTTT.

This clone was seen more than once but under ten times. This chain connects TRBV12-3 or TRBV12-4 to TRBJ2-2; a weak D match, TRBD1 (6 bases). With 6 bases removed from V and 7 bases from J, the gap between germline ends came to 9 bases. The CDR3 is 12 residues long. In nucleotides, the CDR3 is TGTGCCAGCAGCCCAGGGGTCGGGGAGCTGTTTTTT. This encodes CASSPGVGELFF.

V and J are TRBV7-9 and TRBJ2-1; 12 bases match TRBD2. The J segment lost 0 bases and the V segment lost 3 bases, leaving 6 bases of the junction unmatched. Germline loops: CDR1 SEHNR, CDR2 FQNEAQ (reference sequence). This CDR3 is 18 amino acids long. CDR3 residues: CASSLGLAGKSSYNEQFF. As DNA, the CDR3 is TGTGCCAGCAGCTTGGGACTAGCGGGTAAAAGCTCCTACAATGAGCAGTTCTTC.

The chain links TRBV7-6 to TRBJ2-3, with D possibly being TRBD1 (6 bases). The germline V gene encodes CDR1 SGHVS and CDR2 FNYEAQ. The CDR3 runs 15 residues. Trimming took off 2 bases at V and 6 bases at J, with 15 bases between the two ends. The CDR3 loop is CASSLQGPPGDTQYF. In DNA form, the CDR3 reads TGTGCCAGCAGCTTACAGGGGCCCCCTGGGGATACGCAGTATTTT.

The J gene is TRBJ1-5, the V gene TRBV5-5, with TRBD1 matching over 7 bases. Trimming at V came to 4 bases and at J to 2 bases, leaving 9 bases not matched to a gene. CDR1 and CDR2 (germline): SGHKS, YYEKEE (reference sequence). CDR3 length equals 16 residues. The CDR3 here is CASSPVGGAGNQPQHF. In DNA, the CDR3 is TGTGCCAGCAGCCCCGTAGGGGGCGCGGGCAATCAGCCCCAGCATTTT. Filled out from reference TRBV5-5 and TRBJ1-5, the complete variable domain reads DAGVTQSPTHLIKTRGQQVTLRCSPISGHKSVSWYQQVLGQGPQFIFQYYEKEERGRGNFPDRFSARQFPNYSSELNVNALLLGDSALYLCASSPVGGAGNQPQHFGDGTRLSIL.

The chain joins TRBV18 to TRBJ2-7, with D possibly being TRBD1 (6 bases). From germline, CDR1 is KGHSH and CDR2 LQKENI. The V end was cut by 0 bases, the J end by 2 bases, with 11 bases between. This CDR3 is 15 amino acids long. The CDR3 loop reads CASSPPRDTPYEQYF. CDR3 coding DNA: TGTGCCAGCTCACCACCGAGGGACACTCCCTACGAGCAGTACTTC.

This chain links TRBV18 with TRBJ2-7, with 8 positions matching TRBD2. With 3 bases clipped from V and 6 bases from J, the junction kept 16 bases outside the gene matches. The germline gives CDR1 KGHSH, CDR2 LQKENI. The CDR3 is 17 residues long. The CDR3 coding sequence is TGTGCCAGCTCACCCGCGGCGGGTGGGGCCGCGGGGGGCGAGCAGTACTTC. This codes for CASSPAAGGAAGGEQYF.

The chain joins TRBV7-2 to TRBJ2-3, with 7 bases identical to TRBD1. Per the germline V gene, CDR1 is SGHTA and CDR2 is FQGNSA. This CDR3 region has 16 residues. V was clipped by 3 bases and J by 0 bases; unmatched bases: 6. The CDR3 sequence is CASSLGQWGSTDTQYF. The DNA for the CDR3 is TGTGCCAGCAGCTTGGGACAGTGGGGGAGCACAGATACGCAGTATTTT.

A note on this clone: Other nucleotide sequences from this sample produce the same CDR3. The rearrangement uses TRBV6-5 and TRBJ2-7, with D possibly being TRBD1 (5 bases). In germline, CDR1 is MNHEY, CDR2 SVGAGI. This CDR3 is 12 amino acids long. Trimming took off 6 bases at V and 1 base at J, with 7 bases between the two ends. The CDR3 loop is CASRGDSYEQYF. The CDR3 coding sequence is TGTGCCAGCAGAGGGGATTCCTACGAGCAGTACTTC.

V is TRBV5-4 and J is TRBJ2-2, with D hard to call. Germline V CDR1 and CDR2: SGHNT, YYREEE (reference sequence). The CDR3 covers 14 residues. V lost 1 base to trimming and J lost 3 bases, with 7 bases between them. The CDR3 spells CASSLLSDTGELFF. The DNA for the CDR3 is TGTGCCAGCAGCTTGTTGTCAGACACCGGGGAGCTGTTTTTT.